This T cell receptor (beta chain) was recovered during a study of blood T cell repertoires in COVID-19. Cohort allocation depended upon clinical history that participants reported. How the authors handled the data: Scientists estimated how many nucleated cells there were by amplifying reference gene primers. Clones were sequenced by immunoSEQ multiplex PCR, and TCRdb holds only the in-frame ones, with some missing. V, J and clone size derive from that table, while D and trimming were established from the DNA sequence. The sample yields a few hundred thousand clones, approximately 91% seen once. The sequenced material came from PBMCs or T cells enriched from blood (not recorded which). The TCR was taken from a woman in her thirties or forties who had recovered from COVID-19.

CDR3 loop: CASSLERGNSPLHF. CDR3 nucleotide sequence: TGTGCCAGCAGTCTGGAACGGGGAAATTCACCCCTCCACTTT. The V gene is TRBV7-2, the J gene TRBJ1-6, with no clear D. Between the trimmed V and J ends, which lost 6 bases and 7 bases, there was a span of 13 bases. The length of the CDR3 is 14 residues. Per the germline V gene, CDR1 is SGHTA and CDR2 is FQGNSA. Full variable domain (remainder filled in from reference TRBV7-2 and TRBJ1-6): GAGVSQSPSNKVTEKGKDVELRCDPISGHTALYWYRQSLGQGLEFLIYFQGNSAPDKSGLPSDRFSAERTGGSVSTLTIQRTQQEDSAVYLCASSLERGNSPLHFGNGTRLTVT.